This TCR beta chain stems from a study of T cell repertoires in cytomegalovirus infection. Study-wide context: In public TCR beta signatures, there were indications of both CMV infection and matching HLA type.

Each CDR3 protein is one row after TCRdb ran MiXCR on the reads. Among about 97,000 distinct CDR3 sequences listed, approximately 15% were seen once. The table lists this clonotype with many counts. This CDR3 has 14 residues. With 2 bases removed from V and 4 bases from J, the gap between germline ends came to 12 bases. CDR1 is SGHTA, CDR2 FQGNSA, per germline. The clonotype comes from a human donor in good health (CMV status not recorded). Some clones in this sample may be carry-over from other donors' samples. Sequencing used PBMCs. J is TRBJ2-7 and V is TRBV7-2, with D maybe TRBD2 (6 bases). CDR3 sequence (DNA): TGTGCCAGCAGCTTAAATCCTAGCGTGTACGAGCAGTACTTC. Encoded protein: CASSLNPSVYEQYF.